Shown below are 32 T cell receptor beta chains from a single sample sequenced in a study of T cells in Graves' hyperthyroidism and ophthalmopathy. RNA transcripts gave rise to amplified TCR beta CDR3 regions. The TCR CDR3 was amplified in a first-round RT-PCR using the HTBI primer set. TCRdb used MiXCR to reprocess the multiplex PCR reads, holding one entry per CDR3 protein. The top ten clones hold around 9.2% of a sample with about 360,000 distinct CDR3 sequences, over 10% of them seen once. Sequencing was carried out using blood. These receptors all come from a young woman with Graves' hyperthyroidism.

This clonotype was picked up many times. CDR3: CSVVLAGAYEQYF. The CDR3 DNA sequence: TGCAGCGTTGTTCTAGCGGGAGCCTACGAGCAGTACTTC. This chain joins TRBV29-1 and TRBJ2-7, with TRBD2 matching 10 bases. CDR1 is SQVTM and CDR2 is ANQGSEA in the germline V gene. Trimming cost V 4 bases and J 2 bases; bases outside gene matches: 2. There are 13 residues in the CDR3.

This clonotype came up many times. The chain couples TRBV30 to TRBJ1-2; maybe TRBD1 (5 bases). With 0 bases removed from V and 0 bases from J, the gap between germline ends came to 14 bases. The CDR3 consists of 16 residues. Germline V gives CDR1 GTSNPN, CDR2 SVGIG (reference sequence). This CDR3 is CAWSVIRGSANYGYTF. CDR3 DNA sequence: TGTGCCTGGAGTGTAATTAGGGGATCAGCTAACTATGGCTACACCTTC.

The chain couples TRBV9 to TRBJ2-5; 7 positions match TRBD2. V shed 0 bases and J 3 bases; nucleotides not matched to a gene: 5. The CDR3 is 15 residues long. Germline CDR1 is SGDLS and CDR2 is YYNGEE. The DNA for the CDR3 is TGTGCCAGCAGCGTAGCGGGCCGGGGGGAAGAGACCCAGTACTTC. Its translation: CASSVAGRGEETQYF.

This clonotype was found a few times. The chain combines TRBV9 with TRBJ2-3, with TRBD1 as a possible D gene (6 bases). The ends were cut back, 0 bases at V and 2 bases at J, with 19 bases in the middle. Germline V gives CDR1 SGDLS, CDR2 YYNGEE. CDR3 length: 18 amino acids. The CDR3 DNA reads TGTGCCAGCAGCGTAGCTACATATGGGGGCGGCGTCACAGATACGCAGTATTTT. Its translation is CASSVATYGGGVTDTQYF. Supplemented by reference TRBV9 and TRBJ2-3, the full variable domain reads DSGVTQTPKHLITATGQRVTLRCSPRSGDLSVYWYQQSLDQGLQFLIQYYNGEERAKGNILERFSAQQFPDLHSELNLSSLELGDSALYFCASSVATYGGGVTDTQYFGPGTRLTVL.

This clonotype was picked up a small number of times. The CDR3 DNA reads TGTGCCAGCACCGGAGCGGGGGTACGGGATGAGCAGTTCTTC. This encodes CASTGAGVRDEQFF. The chain employs TRBV25-1 and TRBJ2-1; TRBD2 matches at 8 bases. The CDR3 runs to 14 residues. Germline V gene lookup returns CDR1 MGHDK and CDR2 SYGVNS. V was pared by 7 bases and J by 8 bases, with 10 bases of the junction left unmatched.

This clonotype appeared a few times. V and J are TRBV20-1 and TRBJ1-2, with D possibly TRBD1 on 6 matching bases. CDR1 and CDR2 from the germline V gene are DFQATT and SNEGSKA (reference sequence). The CDR3 runs to 15 residues. In DNA form, the CDR3 reads TGCAGCTCCAGGGGCGCGGGACGGTCTAACTATGGCTACACCTTC. Residues: CSSRGAGRSNYGYTF.

In nucleotides, the CDR3 is TGCGCCAGCAGTGAGTCGGGAGCAGGGGGCCAAGAGACCCAGTACTTC. Amino acids: CASSESGAGGQETQYF. This rearrangement joins TRBV10-2 to TRBJ2-5, with 7 bases matching TRBD1. The V segment lost 0 bases and the J segment 1 base; nucleotides outside the gene matches: 5. The CDR3 runs 16 residues. Germline V gene lookup returns CDR1 WSHSY and CDR2 SAAADI.

This chain links TRBV4-3 with TRBJ2-5; 7 positions match TRBD1. V lost 0 bases to trimming and J lost 3 bases; unmatched junction nucleotides: 1. This CDR3 has 14 residues. Germline V gene data show CDR1 as LGHNA and CDR2 as YSLEER. The CDR3 coding sequence is TGCGCCAGCAGCCAAGAGGGGACAGAAGAGACCCAGTACTTC. Translated: CASSQEGTEETQYF.

Only one count was recorded for this clonotype. The chain couples TRBV15 to TRBJ2-7, with 9 bases matching TRBD2. Germline CDR1 reads LNHNV; CDR2 reads YYDKDF (reference sequence). V was clipped by 0 bases and J by 5 bases; unmatched bases: 5. The CDR3 is 15 amino acids. The DNA for the CDR3 is TGTGCCACCAGCAGAGAGCCGGGACTAGCCGACGAGCAGTACTTC. Translation: CATSREPGLADEQYF.

This clonotype was seen repeatedly, ten times or more. The chain couples TRBV4-2 to TRBJ1-2; 8 bases match TRBD1. J gave up 2 bases and V 4 bases, and 6 bases lay outside the gene matches. Per the germline V gene, CDR1 is LGHNA and CDR2 is YNFKEQ. The CDR3 totals 15 residues. In DNA, the CDR3 is TGTGCCAGCAGCCGAACCACAGGGGGGAACTATGGCTACACCTTC. Encoded protein: CASSRTTGGNYGYTF.

CDR3 DNA sequence: TGTGCCAGCAGTTCGGTCGGGGGGCGCGCTGGCTACACCTTC. Amino acid sequence: CASSSVGGRAGYTF. V gene TRBV12-3 or TRBV12-4 combines with J gene TRBJ1-2; D possibly corresponds to TRBD1 (6 bases). The CDR3 totals 14 residues. Trimming removed 4 bases from V and 7 bases from J, with 16 bases in between.

This clonotype was counted at least ten times. The V gene is TRBV30, the J gene TRBJ1-2; unclear D gene. V gave up 4 bases and J gave up 4 bases, with 13 bases separating them. Per germline, CDR1 GTSNPN and CDR2 SVGIG (reference sequence). The CDR3 contains 13 residues. CDR3 in DNA: TGTGCCTGGATCCCCCCGGGTGCCTATGGCTACACCTTC. Protein sequence: CAWIPPGAYGYTF.

A few counts support this clonotype. The J gene is TRBJ1-2, the V gene TRBV2; a possible D gene is TRBD1 (6 bases). Germline lookup yields CDR1 SNHLY and CDR2 FYNNEI. The CDR3 is made up of 13 amino acids. V dropped 6 bases and J dropped 4 bases, with 12 bases sitting between them. For the CDR3, the DNA is TGTGCCAGCAGAGGGGGGGCGCTCTATGGCTACACCTTC. It translates to CASRGGALYGYTF.

The chain is built from TRBV6-5 and TRBJ1-2, with D tentatively TRBD1 (5 bases). Trimming took off 0 bases at V and 3 bases at J, with 11 bases between the two ends. The V gene's germline CDR1 is MNHEY and CDR2 SVGAGI. The CDR3 contains 15 residues. In DNA, the CDR3 is TGTGCCAGCAGTTACTCCGGGACCGGCTACTATGGCTACACCTTC. Protein product: CASSYSGTGYYGYTF.

The chain employs TRBV11-1 and TRBJ1-5; TRBD1 might be the D (6 bases). Germline V gene sequence: CDR1 SGHAT, CDR2 FQDESV (reference sequence). V lost 5 bases and J 4 bases, leaving 15 bases between the germline ends. The CDR3 totals 15 residues. CDR3 sequence (DNA): TGTGCCAGCAGCCAGGGACACCGTCGAAATCAGCCCCAGCATTTT. Residues: CASSQGHRRNQPQHF. The full variable domain, its missing parts supplied by reference TRBV11-1 and TRBJ1-5, is EAEVAQSPRYKITEKSQAVAFWCDPISGHATLYWYRQILGQGPELLVQFQDESVVDDSQLPKDRFSAERLKGVDSTLKIQPAELGDSAMYLCASSQGHRRNQPQHFGDGTRLSIL.

The chain links TRBV5-1 to TRBJ1-2; D is ambiguous. The CDR3 loop spans 13 amino acids. V was trimmed by 0 bases and J by 6 bases, leaving 9 bases between them. Germline V gene data show CDR1 as SGHRS and CDR2 as YFSETQ. CDR3 nucleotide sequence: TGCGCCAGCAGCTTGGGTATACGCGATGGCTACACCTTC. This sequence encodes CASSLGIRDGYTF.

This clonotype was detected ten times or more. The V gene is TRBV20-1, the J gene TRBJ1-5; D unresolved. V dropped 4 bases and J dropped 6 bases, with 13 bases sitting between them. CDR1 and CDR2 from the germline V gene are DFQATT and SNEGSKA (reference sequence). This CDR3 comprises 13 residues. CDR3 loop: CSATRGWGQPQHF. CDR3 coding DNA: TGCAGTGCTACCCGAGGGTGGGGTCAGCCCCAGCATTTT.

This clonotype was detected ten times or more. The genes are TRBV10-3 and TRBJ2-2, with 8 bases lining up with TRBD2. Looked up from germline, CDR1 is ENHRY and CDR2 is SYGVKD. The V segment lost 3 bases and the J segment 0 bases; nucleotides outside the gene matches: 12. The CDR3 is 19 amino acids. The CDR3 sequence: CAISESASGHTANTGELFF. In nucleotides, the CDR3 is TGTGCCATCAGTGAATCGGCTAGCGGGCACACCGCGAACACCGGGGAGCTGTTTTTT.

This clonotype was detected ten times or more. The V gene is TRBV5-1, the J gene TRBJ1-3; no definite D call. Germline-derived CDR1 and CDR2 are SGHRS and YFSETQ. Trimming took off 2 bases at V and 2 bases at J, with 5 bases between the two ends. This CDR3 has 13 amino acids. The CDR3 loop is CASSFTTGNTIYF. CDR3 sequence (DNA): TGCGCCAGCAGCTTTACAACTGGAAACACCATATATTTT.

This clonotype was seen just once. The V gene is TRBV14, the J gene TRBJ2-7; unclear D gene. Germline V lookup: CDR1 SGHDN, CDR2 FVKESK. The CDR3 runs 14 residues. V gave up 3 bases and J gave up 2 bases, with 11 bases separating them. The CDR3, as DNA: TGTGCCAGCAGCCATTTGGACGCGACCTACGAGCAGTACTTC. Its translation is CASSHLDATYEQYF.

This clonotype showed up many times. This chain connects TRBV28 to TRBJ2-7; D may be TRBD1 (6 bases). Per the germline V gene, CDR1 is MDHEN and CDR2 is SYDVKM. This CDR3 comprises 15 residues. Trimming shortened V by 7 bases and J by 0 bases, and 16 bases separated the two germline ends. The CDR3 DNA reads as TGTGCCAGCACCCTTGGACAGCCCGGCTCCTACGAGCAGTACTTC. Protein sequence: CASTLGQPGSYEQYF. Drawing the rest from reference TRBV28 and TRBJ2-7, the complete variable domain is DVKVTQSSRYLVKRTGEKVFLECVQDMDHENMFWYRQDPGLGLRLIYFSYDVKMKEKGDIPEGYSVSREKKERFSLILESASTNQTSMYLCASTLGQPGSYEQYFGPGTRLTVT.

This clonotype was counted at least ten times. The rearrangement uses TRBV27 and TRBJ1-2; no clear D. The CDR3 sequence is 12 residues long. The ends were cut back, 3 bases at V and 7 bases at J, with 9 bases in the middle. Germline V lookup: CDR1 MNHEY, CDR2 SMNVEV (reference sequence). The DNA of the CDR3 is TGTGCCAGCAGTTTCGACGGCGTTGGCTACACCTTC. Translating gives CASSFDGVGYTF.

This CDR3 reads CAISELRSYTF. The CDR3 DNA reads as TGTGCCATCAGTGAGTTAAGGAGCTACACCTTC. The chain uses TRBV10-3 and TRBJ1-2, with D unresolved. This CDR3 is 11 amino acids long. CDR1 and CDR2 (germline): ENHRY, SYGVKD. The V end lost 1 base, the J end lost 9 bases, and 6 bases lay between the germline ends.

The sample holds many counts of this clonotype. The rearrangement links TRBV7-3 to TRBJ1-1, with 9 bases aligning to TRBD1. CDR3 size: 15 residues. Germline trimming cut 0 bases from V and 5 bases from J; bases unmatched to any gene: 4. Germline assignment: CDR1 SGHTA and CDR2 FQGTGA. DNA for the CDR3: TGTGCCAGCAGCTTAACGGGACAGGGAAATACTGAAGCTTTCTTT. Its translation is CASSLTGQGNTEAFF.

This clonotype was seen ten or more times. The CDR3 here is CASSEAGENTEAFF. The CDR3 DNA is TGTGCCAGCAGTGAAGCGGGGGAGAACACTGAAGCTTTCTTT. V usage is TRBV6-1 and J usage is TRBJ1-1; possible D gene TRBD1, 5 bases. V was shortened by 0 bases and J by 1 base, with 6 bases between the two germline ends. The length of the CDR3 is 14 residues. The germline V gene encodes CDR1 MNHNS and CDR2 SASEGT.

Only a few counts were recorded for this clonotype. A clone one base away is much larger, so this may be a read error. This sequence joins TRBV18 and TRBJ1-4; the D gene is possibly TRBD1 (6 bases). The CDR3 spans 15 residues. Germline CDR1 reads KGHSH; CDR2 reads LQKENI. V lost 7 bases to trimming and J lost 8 bases, with 20 bases between them. CDR3 in DNA: TGTGCCAGCTTACCTTTCAGGGGATCGGAAGAAAAACTGTTTTTT. Its protein is CASLPFRGSEEKLFF.

This clonotype was detected many times. The rearrangement uses TRBV20-1 and TRBJ2-7; either TRBD1 or TRBD2 may supply D (5 bases each). Germline CDR1 reads DFQATT; CDR2 reads SNEGSKA (reference sequence). Trimming took 5 bases from V and 4 from J, leaving 15 bases between them. This CDR3 has 13 residues. The CDR3 DNA is TGCAGTGCTCCTAGAGGGGAGCGTTACGAGCAGTACTTC. Its translation: CSAPRGERYEQYF.

This clonotype was seen repeatedly, ten times or more. This chain joins TRBV7-8 and TRBJ2-3; 8 bases fit TRBD2. The CDR3 length is 16 residues. CDR1 is SGHVS and CDR2 is FQNEAQ in the germline V gene. The trim removed 4 bases at V and 5 bases at J, leaving 11 bases unmatched. In DNA form, the CDR3 reads TGTGCCAGCAGCTCCGTAGCGGGAATGGACATAGATACGCAGTATTTT. The encoded protein is CASSSVAGMDIDTQYF.

There are many counts of this clonotype. The V and J genes are TRBV12-3 or TRBV12-4 and TRBJ2-7; no definite D call. Trimming stripped 5 bases from V and 1 base from J, with 12 bases between. The CDR3 contains 14 residues. The CDR3 protein is CASSPRAGSYEQYF. The CDR3 DNA reads as TGTGCCAGCAGTCCTCGGGCCGGATCCTACGAGCAGTACTTC.

This clonotype was seen at least ten times. The V gene is TRBV20-1, the J gene TRBJ1-3; no clear D. Trimming left V 3 bases short and J 7 bases short, with 16 bases between. Germline V gene sequence: CDR1 DFQATT, CDR2 SNEGSKA (reference sequence). This CDR3 region has 14 residues. Here the CDR3 DNA reads TGCAGTGCTAGCCCCGTTAGAGGTGGTAACACCATATATTTT. Its protein product is CSASPVRGGNTIYF.

A few counts support this clonotype. V usage is TRBV19 and J usage is TRBJ2-5; possible D gene TRBD2, 5 bases. The CDR3 has 13 residues. Looked up from germline, CDR1 is LNHDA and CDR2 is SQIVND (reference sequence). V lost 3 bases to trimming and J lost 5 bases, with 10 bases between them. CDR3 region: CASSIRRWETQYF. The CDR3 bases are TGTGCCAGTAGTATTCGGAGGTGGGAGACCCAGTACTTC.

This clonotype was counted many times. The chain uses TRBV20-1 and TRBJ1-1; D perhaps matches TRBD1 (5 bases). Germline lookup yields CDR1 DFQATT and CDR2 SNEGSKA (reference sequence). The CDR3 spans 12 residues. The V gene lost 7 bases and the J gene lost 5 bases, with 14 bases spanning the gap. This CDR3 is CSVERGGTEAFF. The CDR3 DNA reads TGCAGTGTGGAGAGGGGAGGTACTGAAGCTTTCTTT.